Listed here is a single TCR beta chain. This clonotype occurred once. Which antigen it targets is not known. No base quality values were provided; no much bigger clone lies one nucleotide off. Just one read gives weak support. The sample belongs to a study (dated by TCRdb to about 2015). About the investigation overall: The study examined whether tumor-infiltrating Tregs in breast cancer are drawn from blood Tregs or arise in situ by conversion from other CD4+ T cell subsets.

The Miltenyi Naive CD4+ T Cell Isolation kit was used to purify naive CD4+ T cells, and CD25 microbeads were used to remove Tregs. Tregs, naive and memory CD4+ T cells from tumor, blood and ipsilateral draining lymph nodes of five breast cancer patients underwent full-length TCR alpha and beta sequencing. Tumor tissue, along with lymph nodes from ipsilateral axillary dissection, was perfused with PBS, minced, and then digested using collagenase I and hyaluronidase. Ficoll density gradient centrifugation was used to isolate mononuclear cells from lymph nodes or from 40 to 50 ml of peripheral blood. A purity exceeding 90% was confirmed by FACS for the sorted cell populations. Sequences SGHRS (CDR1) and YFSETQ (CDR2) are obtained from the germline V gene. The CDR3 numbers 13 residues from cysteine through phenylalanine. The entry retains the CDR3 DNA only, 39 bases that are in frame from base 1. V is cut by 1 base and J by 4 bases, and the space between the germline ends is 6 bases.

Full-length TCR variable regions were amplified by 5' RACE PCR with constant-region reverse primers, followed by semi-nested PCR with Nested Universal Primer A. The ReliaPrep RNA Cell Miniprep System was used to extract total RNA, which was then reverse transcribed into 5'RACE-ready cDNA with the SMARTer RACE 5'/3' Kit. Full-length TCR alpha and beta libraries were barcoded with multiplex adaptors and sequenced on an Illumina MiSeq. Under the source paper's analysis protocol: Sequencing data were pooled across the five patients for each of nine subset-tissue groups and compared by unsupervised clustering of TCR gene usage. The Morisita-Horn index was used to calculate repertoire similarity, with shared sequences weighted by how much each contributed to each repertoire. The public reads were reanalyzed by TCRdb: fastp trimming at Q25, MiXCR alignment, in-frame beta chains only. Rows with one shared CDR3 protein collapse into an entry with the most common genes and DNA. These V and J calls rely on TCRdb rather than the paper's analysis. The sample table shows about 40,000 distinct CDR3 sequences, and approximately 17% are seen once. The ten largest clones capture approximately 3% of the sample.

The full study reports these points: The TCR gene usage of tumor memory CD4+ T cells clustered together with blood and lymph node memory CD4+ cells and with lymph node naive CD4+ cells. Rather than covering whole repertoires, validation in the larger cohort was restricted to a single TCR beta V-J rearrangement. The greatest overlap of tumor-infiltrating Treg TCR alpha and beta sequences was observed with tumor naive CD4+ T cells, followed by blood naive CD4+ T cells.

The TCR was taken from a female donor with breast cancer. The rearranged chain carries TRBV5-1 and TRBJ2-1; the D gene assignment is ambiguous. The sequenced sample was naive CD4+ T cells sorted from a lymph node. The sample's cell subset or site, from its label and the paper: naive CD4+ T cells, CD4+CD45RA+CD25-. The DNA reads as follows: TGCGCCAGCAGCTTGAGGCCATACAATGAGCAGTTCTTC. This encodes CASSLRPYNEQFF.